This paragraph covers one TCR beta chain sequence. The data were taken from a study of blood T cell repertoires in COVID-19. The overall study: PBMCs, B-cell-depleted T cells, or T cells provided the cDNA or gDNA that made up the material.

Original data processing: Reference gene primer amplification gave estimated nucleated cell counts. Produced via immunoSEQ multiplex PCR; TCRdb's table is partial and in-frame only. That table is the source of V, J and clone size, and D and trimming were worked out from the DNA. Counted here are 380,000 or so clones, around 89% occurring once; the ten biggest clones make up roughly 1.2%. This TCR was recovered from a man aged 35 to 55 with acute or convalescent COVID-19. Sequencing input: peripheral blood.

This CDR3 reads CASTNLGTATNSPLHF. The CDR3 DNA reads as TGTGCCAGCACTAACTTAGGGACAGCTACTAATTCACCCCTCCACTTT. This rearrangement joins TRBV6-6 to TRBJ1-6; 7 nucleotides agree with TRBD1. This CDR3 contains 16 residues. After removal of 7 bases from V and 6 bases from J, the junction contained 12 bases not matched to a gene. The germline gives CDR1 MNHNY, CDR2 SVGAGI (reference sequence).